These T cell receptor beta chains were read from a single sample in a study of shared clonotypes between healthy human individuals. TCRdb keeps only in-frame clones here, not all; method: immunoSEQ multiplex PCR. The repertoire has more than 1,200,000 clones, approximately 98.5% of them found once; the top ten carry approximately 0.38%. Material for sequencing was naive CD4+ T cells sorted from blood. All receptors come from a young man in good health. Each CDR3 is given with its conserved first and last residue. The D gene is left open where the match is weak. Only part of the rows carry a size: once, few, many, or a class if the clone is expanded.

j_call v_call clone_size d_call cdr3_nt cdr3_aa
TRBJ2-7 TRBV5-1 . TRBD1 TGCGCCAGCAGTCCCGGGACAGGGATTGCCTACGAGCAGTACTTC CASSPGTGIAYEQYF
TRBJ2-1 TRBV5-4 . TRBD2 TGTGCCAGCAGCTCCGGACTAGCGGGAAACAATGAGCAGTTCTTC CASSSGLAGNNEQFF
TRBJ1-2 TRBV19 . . TGTGCCAGTAGTATAGTAATGGGTGGCTACACCTTC CASSIVMGGYTF
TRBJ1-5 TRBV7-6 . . TGTGCCAGCAGCTTAGGTGCGGCGGTGGGCAATCAGCCCCAGCATTTT CASSLGAAVGNQPQHF
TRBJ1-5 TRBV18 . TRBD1 TGTGCCAGCTCATCGGGACAGGGTAGCAATCAGCCCCAGCATTTT CASSSGQGSNQPQHF
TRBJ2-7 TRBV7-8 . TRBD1 TGTGCCAGCAGCTTGATGACAGGGAACGAGCAGTACTTC CASSLMTGNEQYF
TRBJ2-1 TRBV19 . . TGTGCCAGTAAGGGGACGGCCTCCTACAATGAGCAGTTCTTC CASKGTASYNEQFF
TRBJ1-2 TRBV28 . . TGTGCCAGCAGTCCCTCAGGGGAGGGAGTAAACTATGGCTACACCTTC CASSPSGEGVNYGYTF
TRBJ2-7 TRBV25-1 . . TGTGCCAGCGCTCGCGGGACTGTGGCCCGGCAGTACTTC CASARGTVARQYF
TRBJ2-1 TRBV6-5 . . TGTGCCAGCAGTTACTCAGCGCTTTACAATGAGCAGTTCTTC CASSYSALYNEQFF
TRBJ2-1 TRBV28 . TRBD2 TGTGCCATCCTTGGCTCCGGGTCCTGGGGAGGGAATGAGCAGTTCTTC CAILGSGSWGGNEQFF
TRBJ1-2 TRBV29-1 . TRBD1 TGCAGCGCTGGGGGGACAGGGTACAACTATGGCTACACCTTC CSAGGTGYNYGYTF
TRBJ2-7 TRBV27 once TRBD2 TGTGCCAGCAGTTCAACTAGCGGGAGTCAGGGGCCCTACGAGCAGTACTTC CASSSTSGSQGPYEQYF
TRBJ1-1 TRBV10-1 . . TGCGCCAGCAGTAGGGGACTATTTGAAACTGAAGCTTTCTTT CASSRGLFETEAFF
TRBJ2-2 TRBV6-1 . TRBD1 TGTGCCAGCAGTGTACAGGGGGCGGGCACCGGGGAGCTGTTTTTT CASSVQGAGTGELFF
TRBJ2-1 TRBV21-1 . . TGTGCCAGCGCGGGACTCATAGGCGCTGAGCAGTTCTTC CASAGLIGAEQFF
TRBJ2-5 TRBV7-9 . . TGTGCCAGCAGCCCGTTAGGGGTTGGGTACCAAGAGACCCAGTACTTC CASSPLGVGYQETQYF
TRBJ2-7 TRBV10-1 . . TGCGCCAGCAGTGAGTCGAAGGGGGGGCAGGGCGAGCAGTACTTC CASSESKGGQGEQYF
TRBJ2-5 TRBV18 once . TGTGCCAGCTCACCCCTCGGAGAGACCCAGTACTTC CASSPLGETQYF
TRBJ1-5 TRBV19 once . TGTGCCAGTAGTCAAACAGGGATCGGTCAGCCCCAGCATTTT CASSQTGIGQPQHF
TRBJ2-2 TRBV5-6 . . TGTGCCAGCAGCTTGAATTACCGGCGAAGTATCACCGGGGAGCTGTTTTTT CASSLNYRRSITGELFF
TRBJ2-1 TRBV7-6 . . TGTGCCAGCAGCTTAGCGGATGAGCAGTTCTTC CASSLADEQFF
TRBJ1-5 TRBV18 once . TGTGCCAGCTCACTGTATAGCAATCAGCCCCAGCATTTT CASSLYSNQPQHF
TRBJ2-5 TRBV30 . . TGTGCCTGGAGTGCAGTTGCCCAGTACTTC CAWSAVAQYF
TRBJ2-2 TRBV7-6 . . TGTGCCAGCAGCTTAGTCCAGAACACCGGGGAGCTGTTTTTT CASSLVQNTGELFF
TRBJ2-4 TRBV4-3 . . TGCGCCAGCAGCCAAGAAGTTGGGGCAGGGCAAAACATTCAGTACTTC CASSQEVGAGQNIQYF
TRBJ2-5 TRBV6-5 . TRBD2 TGTGCCAGCAGTCCGAGCGGGAGCGGAGAGACCCAGTACTTC CASSPSGSGETQYF
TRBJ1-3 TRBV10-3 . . TGTGCCATCAGTGAGTCGGGAGTCGTTTCTGGAAACACCATATATTTT CAISESGVVSGNTIYF
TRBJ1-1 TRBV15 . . TGTGCCACCAGCAGAGTGGGAGCTGAAGCTTTCTTT CATSRVGAEAFF
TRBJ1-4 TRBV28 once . TGTGCCAGCAGCGCGACGTGGGATGAAAAACTGTTTTTT CASSATWDEKLFF
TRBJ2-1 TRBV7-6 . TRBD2 TGTGCCAGCAGCTTTATAGCGGGAGAGAGTGATGAGCAGTTCTTC CASSFIAGESDEQFF
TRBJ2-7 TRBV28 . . TGTGCCAGCAGTACCGATCCGGGCGGCTCCTACGAGCAGTACTTC CASSTDPGGSYEQYF
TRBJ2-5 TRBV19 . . TGTGCCAGTAAGAGGGGGGGCGTGGAGACCCAGTACTTC CASKRGGVETQYF
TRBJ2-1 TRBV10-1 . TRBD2 TGCGCCAGCAGTGAGGCCCCCGGGACTAACTTATACAATGAGCAGTTCTTC CASSEAPGTNLYNEQFF
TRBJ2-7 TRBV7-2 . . TGTGCCAGCAGCTTACGCGCAATCTCCTACGAGCAGTACTTC CASSLRAISYEQYF
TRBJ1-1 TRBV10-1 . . TGCGCCAGCAGTGAGTCGAGGGGACGCAGGGAAGCTTTCTTT CASSESRGRREAFF
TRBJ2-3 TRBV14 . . TGTGCCAGCAGCCATCGTGGGACCACGCTAAAGCGTGGCACAGATACGCAGTATTTT CASSHRGTTLKRGTDTQYF
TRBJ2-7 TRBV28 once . TGTGCCAGCAGTTCCGGGACTCGCGAGCAGTACTTC CASSSGTREQYF